The present T cell receptor beta chain was sequenced within a study of CD8 T cells in ankylosing spondylitis. Overall study results and limits: Some of these motif variants have turned up before, in reports on reactive arthritis synovial fluid and blood. About 8 highly homologous variants made up a TCR beta motif, and this motif appeared characteristic of ankylosing spondylitis blood.

The CDR3 extends over 17 amino acids. The V segment lost 0 bases and the J segment 4 bases; nucleotides outside the gene matches: 8. The germline CDR1 and CDR2 sequences are LGHDT and YNNKEL (reference sequence). This clonotype has ten or more counts. The antigen remains unidentified. TCRdb redid the calling of the 5' RACE reads with MiXCR, one entry per CDR3 protein. The sample lists more than 100,000 distinct CDR3 sequences; about 10% were seen once. The chain links TRBV3-1 to TRBJ2-1; 8 bases map to TRBD2. The receptor was derived from a female donor with ankylosing spondylitis or in good health (not recorded which). The sequencing input was blood, either unsorted or a sorted T cell fraction (not recorded which). The CDR3 here is CASSQELATSVYNEQFF. The CDR3 DNA reads TGTGCCAGCAGCCAAGAGCTGGCGACTAGCGTTTACAATGAGCAGTTCTTC.